The source of this T cell receptor beta chain is a study of cytomegalovirus exposure and HLA in healthy donors. Whole-study results and caveats: Previously analyzed data showed that most TCR beta V segments were productive at a frequency of about 90% or about 30%.

A remark on this clone: Its antigen remains unidentified.

The PCR made use of 60 Vbeta and 13 Jbeta primers. The data were produced by immunoSEQ multiplex PCR, yet TCRdb's version contains in-frame clones alone and is incomplete. The sample has roughly 190,000 clones, roughly four fifths seen once. V was shortened by 3 bases and J by 6 bases, with 10 bases between the two germline ends. Germline V lookup: CDR1 SGDLS, CDR2 YYNGEE. CDR3 size: 13 residues. The V and J genes are TRBV9 and TRBJ1-5; TRBD1 might be the D (6 bases). This clonotype was obtained from a woman aged 30 to 39 in good health and CMV-seropositive. The specimen was PBMCs. The CDR3 here is CASSGGGTQPQHF. CDR3 DNA sequence: TGTGCCAGCAGCGGGGGGGGCACTCAGCCCCAGCATTTT.